This TCR beta chain came from a study of T cell responses to AZD1222 COVID-19 vaccine. Whole-study results and caveats: Sampling captured repertoires only after the peak T cell response.

Trimming removed 4 bases from V and 7 bases from J, with 7 bases in between. The CDR3 has 11 amino acids. Assay used: immunoSEQ multiplex PCR; TCRdb lists only in-frame clones, some missing. The data hold fewer than 35,000 clones, with approximately 90% observed a single time. With regard to this clone: What it recognizes is unknown.

The source was peripheral blood, collected on day 0 of AZD1222 vaccination. The receptor's source is an adult in good health. V and J are TRBV12-3 or TRBV12-4 and TRBJ1-1; D not resolved. CDR3 loop: CASSYNLEAFF. CDR3 sequence (DNA): TGTGCCAGCAGTTATAACCTTGAAGCTTTCTTT.